This record looks at one TCR beta chain sequence and its context. Its antigen is as yet unknown. This sample stems from a study of graft-versus-host responses after intestinal transplantation. The wider study: All of the recipients had induction that used anti-thymocyte globulin, then tacrolimus and steroids for approximately 3 years.

The method was immunoSEQ multiplex PCR; TCRdb's version includes in-frame clones alone and lacks a portion of them. The sample lists about 97,000 clones; 91% were seen once. Study-level points and caveats: Detection of GvH clones occurred in recipient marrow, and some had their first appearance in ileum or blood.

J gave up 2 bases and V 1 base, and 5 bases lay outside the gene matches. The V gene's germline CDR1 is LNHNV and CDR2 YYDKDF (reference sequence). The CDR3 contains 15 residues. Sequenced material: unstimulated CD4+ T cells sorted from spleen or lymph node cells, taken before transplant. The TCR was taken from a human donor who was the organ donor for an intestinal transplant. This chain uses TRBV15 with TRBJ2-7; 7 bases align to TRBD1. DNA of the CDR3: TGTGCCACCAGCAGAGCACTCGGGACAGCCTACGAGCAGTACTTC. The encoded protein is CATSRALGTAYEQYF.